What follows are 20 T cell receptor beta chains derived from one specimen sequenced in a study of T cells in localized non-small cell lung cancer. TCRdb's table, derived via immunoSEQ multiplex PCR, lists solely in-frame clones and lacks some. The table shows 8,500 to 13,000 clones, with around 45% occurring only once. The sequences come from lymph node tissue, collected before any cancer treatment. The receptors originated from a woman aged 35 to 70 with stage II squamous cell lung carcinoma.

V usage is TRBV19 and J usage is TRBJ1-1; no clear D. Trimming cost V 8 bases and J 3 bases, with 10 bases left between them. The CDR3 is 12 amino acids. In germline, CDR1 is LNHDA, CDR2 SQIVND (reference sequence). The CDR3 DNA sequence: TGTGCCAGTGGCTTTAGCGACACTGAAGCTTTCTTT. Protein sequence: CASGFSDTEAFF.

V is TRBV19 and J is TRBJ2-5; D gene ambiguous. Germline V gives CDR1 LNHDA, CDR2 SQIVND (reference sequence). CDR3 size: 12 residues. Trimming took 3 bases from V and 4 from J, leaving 6 bases between them. The CDR3 region has the DNA TGTGCCAGTAGTATGCAGCGAGAGACCCAGTACTTC. The encoded protein is CASSMQRETQYF.

The rearrangement uses TRBV29-1 and TRBJ1-1; 9 bases line up with TRBD1. The junction had 7 bases not matched to a gene; V was cut back by 1 base and J by 7 bases. There are 14 residues in the CDR3. Germline CDR1 reads SQVTM; CDR2 reads ANQGSEA. DNA of the CDR3: TGCAGCGTTGAAGGAGACAGGGGGAGAGGTGAAGCTTTCTTT. Its translation is CSVEGDRGRGEAFF.

The V call is TRBV11-3, the J call TRBJ2-7, with D perhaps matching TRBD1 (6 bases). The germline CDR1 and CDR2 sequences are SGHNT and YENEEA. This CDR3 contains 15 residues. V dropped 6 bases and J dropped 5 bases, with 20 bases sitting between them. The CDR3 spells CASSPPHRVVDEQYF. The CDR3 coding sequence is TGTGCCAGCAGTCCACCCCACAGGGTGGTCGACGAGCAGTACTTC.

V usage is TRBV6-8 and J usage is TRBJ1-1, with TRBD1 identical over 9 bases. Trimming at V came to 5 bases and at J to 1 base, leaving 5 bases not matched to a gene. The CDR3 is 15 amino acids. Germline CDR1 reads MNHGY; CDR2 reads SAAAGT. The CDR3 coding sequence is TGTGCCAGCAGTGACTTGGGACAGGGGAACACTGAAGCTTTCTTT. Its protein product is CASSDLGQGNTEAFF.

The chain uses TRBV6-8 and TRBJ1-5, with a weak D call TRBD1 (5 bases). The length of the CDR3 is 16 residues. In germline, CDR1 is MNHGY, CDR2 SAAAGT. V lost 0 bases and J lost 4, with 13 bases in between. CDR3 region: CASSYSGQGRNQPQHF. CDR3 sequence (DNA): TGTGCCAGCAGTTACTCGGGGCAGGGTAGGAATCAGCCCCAGCATTTT.

Details on this clone: One junction end does not reproduce the germline sequence, and a read error may be involved. This chain connects TRBV18 to TRBJ1-2; maybe TRBD1 (5 bases). The germline CDR1 and CDR2 sequences are KGHSH and LQKENI. The CDR3 spans 13 residues. CDR3 region: CASSLQVNYGYTF. DNA of the CDR3: TGTGCTAGCTCACTACAGGTGAACTATGGCTACACCTTC.

The CDR3 region is CASISGKAEAFF. The CDR3 DNA reads as TGTGCCAGTATTAGTGGAAAAGCTGAAGCTTTCTTT. The V gene is TRBV19, the J gene TRBJ1-1; D not certain. This CDR3 has 12 residues. The germline V gene has CDR1 LNHDA and CDR2 SQIVND (reference sequence). The V end was cut by 7 bases, the J end by 6 bases, with 12 bases between.

The CDR3 region has the DNA TGTGCCAGCAGTTTAGGGACCTCGAACGAGCAGTACTTC. It translates to CASSLGTSNEQYF. This chain links TRBV28 with TRBJ2-7; D is perhaps TRBD1 or TRBD2 (5 bases each). The length of the CDR3 is 13 residues. The germline V gene has CDR1 MDHEN and CDR2 SYDVKM. Trimming stripped 2 bases from V and 5 bases from J, with 10 bases between. Full variable domain (remainder filled in from reference TRBV28 and TRBJ2-7): DVKVTQSSRYLVKRTGEKVFLECVQDMDHENMFWYRQDPGLGLRLIYFSYDVKMKEKGDIPEGYSVSREKKERFSLILESASTNQTSMYLCASSLGTSNEQYFGPGTRLTVT.

This clone appeared a few times. The J gene is TRBJ1-4, the V gene TRBV6-8, with D uncertain. The CDR3 length is 14 residues. The V gene lost 8 bases and the J gene lost 4 bases, with 14 bases spanning the gap. CDR1 is MNHGY and CDR2 is SAAAGT in the germline V gene. The CDR3 DNA reads TGTGCCAGCTCTCCAGTGGGCCATAATGAAAAACTGTTTTTT. It codes for CASSPVGHNEKLFF.

The chain links TRBV15 to TRBJ2-3, with D perhaps TRBD1 or TRBD2 (5 bases each). The germline gives CDR1 LNHNV, CDR2 YYDKDF (reference sequence). This CDR3 contains 14 residues. The V end lost 0 bases, the J end lost 2 bases, and 6 bases lay between the germline ends. DNA for the CDR3: TGTGCCACCAGCAGAGATGGGACCACAGATACGCAGTATTTT. Translated, it gives CATSRDGTTDTQYF.

The chain recombines TRBV6-8 with TRBJ1-5; the D is unclear. CDR3 length: 12 amino acids. Germline CDR1 and CDR2: MNHGY and SAAAGT. Trimming pared 5 bases from V and 9 bases from J, leaving 11 bases between. CDR3 DNA: TGTGCCAGCAGTCCCCCCATCGGGCCCCAGCATTTT. As protein: CASSPPIGPQHF.

This clone was detected a few times. In DNA form, the CDR3 reads TGTGCCAGCAGCCATCCCTTGAACACTGAAGCTTTCTTT. Translating it yields CASSHPLNTEAFF. The gene calls are TRBV6-8 and TRBJ1-1; D is ambiguous. The V gene lost 6 bases and the J gene lost 0 bases, with 8 bases spanning the gap. Germline values: CDR1 MNHGY, CDR2 SAAAGT. This CDR3 is built from 13 residues.

CDR3 DNA sequence: TGTGCCAGCAGCCGGGTTGCAATTAATGAAAAACTGTTTTTT. Its protein is CASSRVAINEKLFF. The chain joins TRBV11-3 to TRBJ1-4; D ambiguous. CDR1 and CDR2 (germline): SGHNT, YENEEA. CDR3 size: 14 residues. Trimming pared 5 bases from V and 4 bases from J, leaving 11 bases between.

The chain employs TRBV28 and TRBJ1-2; no definite D call. The CDR3 runs to 13 residues. Germline assignment: CDR1 MDHEN and CDR2 SYDVKM. V was trimmed by 2 bases and J by 8 bases, leaving 12 bases between them. The DNA of the CDR3 is TGTGCCAGCAGTTTAGTGAACATTGGCGGCTACACCTTC. Protein sequence: CASSLVNIGGYTF.

Concerning this clone itself: One end of the junction varies from germline; a read error may be responsible. The chain carries TRBV25-1 and TRBJ2-1, with TRBD1 as a possible D gene (6 bases). Germline V CDR1 and CDR2: MGHDK, SYGVNS. The CDR3 consists of 13 residues. The CDR3: CVSSVTGLNEQFF. The CDR3 nucleotides read TGTGTCAGCAGTGTAACAGGGTTAAATGAGCAGTTCTTC. The whole variable domain, filled in from reference TRBV25-1 and TRBJ2-1, reads EADIYQTPRYLVIGTGKKITLECSQTMGHDKMYWYQQDPGMELHLIHYSYGVNSTEKGDLSSESTVSRIRTEHFPLTLESARPSHTSQYLCVSSVTGLNEQFFGPGTRLTVL.

The rearrangement uses TRBV29-1 and TRBJ2-3; TRBD2 aligns across 7 bases. Trimming at V came to 5 bases and at J to 2 bases, leaving 7 bases not matched to a gene. CDR1 is SQVTM and CDR2 is ANQGSEA in the germline V gene. The CDR3 consists of 14 residues. This chain's CDR3 is CSVRGGSNTDTQYF. In DNA form, the CDR3 reads TGCAGCGTTCGGGGCGGGAGCAACACAGATACGCAGTATTTT.

Points on this clone: A read error may account for a junction end that differs from germline. This chain joins TRBV6-8 and TRBJ2-3, with D perhaps TRBD1 (6 bases). Germline CDR1 reads MNHGY; CDR2 reads SAAAGT. This CDR3 is built from 14 residues. CDR3: CASRTGLPTDTQYF. In DNA form, the CDR3 reads TGTGCTAGCAGAACAGGGCTGCCCACAGATACGCAGTATTTT.

This clone was counted a few times. The chain is built from TRBV9 and TRBJ2-3; D perhaps matches TRBD1 (5 bases). Trimming removed 0 bases from V and 4 bases from J, with 12 bases in between. Germline V gene sequence: CDR1 SGDLS, CDR2 YYNGEE. The CDR3 is 15 amino acids. The CDR3 DNA is TGTGCCAGCAGCGTAGGGTGGGGCGCAGCAGATACGCAGTATTTT. This sequence encodes CASSVGWGAADTQYF.

V and J are TRBV11-3 and TRBJ1-1; possible D gene TRBD1, 5 bases. With 6 bases removed from V and 2 bases from J, the gap between germline ends came to 13 bases. The CDR3 extends over 14 amino acids. Germline V lookup: CDR1 SGHNT, CDR2 YENEEA. This CDR3 is CASRFGAANTEAFF. CDR3 DNA sequence: TGTGCCAGCAGGTTCGGGGCGGCTAACACTGAAGCTTTCTTT.